The following is a T cell receptor beta chain sequence with its context. Its recognized antigen is unknown. No base qualities exist here, and no much larger clone lies one base off it. TCRbeta CDR3 regions were amplified from genomic DNA using the immunoSEQ Assay, a bias-controlled multiplex PCR. Turning to the authors' computational methods: The number of nucleated cells in each sample was estimated by amplification of reference gene primers within the assay. Sequence reads were collapsed and filtered to measure the absolute abundance of every unique TCRbeta CDR3 rearrangement. For each sample, productive Simpson clonality was calculated as the square root of Simpson's diversity index over productive rearrangements. The clones in this table, taken by TCRdb from immuneACCESS, are in-frame only. Not every clone is retained; where verified, under half of the shortfall comes from an unresolved V gene, and the cause of the rest is unknown. V and J calls and clone size follow that table, whereas D and trimming were derived from the DNA. This sample comprises approximately 170,000 clones, around four fifths of them detected only once. Approximately 8% of the sample is in the top ten clones.

One collaborating source in Seattle enrolled patients during active infection and followed them longitudinally through the course of disease. Each collaborating institution followed its own protocols to collect whole blood in K2EDTA tubes. Collaborator samples were shipped for TCRbeta analysis as frozen whole blood, isolated PBMCs, or DNA extracted from either sample type. The CDR3 starts with the cysteine, ends with the phenylalanine, and has 15 residues. Just CDR3 DNA is preserved here, 45 bases in frame from base 1. After removal of 5 bases from V and 3 bases from J, the junction retains 9 bases not matched to a gene. CDR1 SGHAT and CDR2 FQNNGV are derived from the germline V gene. The data are from a study of blood T cell repertoires in COVID-19 (dated by TCRdb to the early 2020s). About the investigation overall: The collaborator samples originated in the United States, Italy and Spain and spanned the acute and convalescent phases of COVID-19. The material from the prospective study consisted of cDNA or gDNA derived from T cells, B-cell-depleted T cells, or PBMCs. Deeply sampled blood TCRbeta repertoires from subjects exposed to, actively infected with, or recovered from COVID-19 were included in the dataset. A freely available public database, intended as a resource for researchers studying the immune response to SARS-CoV-2, is where the repertoires were released. Samples were obtained from the ongoing ImmuneRACE study (first 160 participants) and from roughly 1,300 subjects provided by 6 global collaborators. The sample metadata nearly always contained a de-identified subject ID, COVID-19 status, age in years and sex. Where available, HLA class I and class II types were obtained from metadata supplied by the sample provider rather than from assay-based typing. Study-level results and caveats: How much clinical and demographic metadata was included differed by source and by participant, and the metadata was provided uncurated.

The origin of this receptor is a woman aged 80 or over with COVID-19, enrolled during active disease. Recombination linked TRBV11-2 to TRBJ2-7; TRBD1 aligns with 8 central bases. The specimen sequenced was peripheral blood. The DNA sequence is as follows: TGTGCCAGCAGCCCCACGACAGGGGTACGCTACGAGCAGTACTTC. Its translation is CASSPTTGVRYEQYF.